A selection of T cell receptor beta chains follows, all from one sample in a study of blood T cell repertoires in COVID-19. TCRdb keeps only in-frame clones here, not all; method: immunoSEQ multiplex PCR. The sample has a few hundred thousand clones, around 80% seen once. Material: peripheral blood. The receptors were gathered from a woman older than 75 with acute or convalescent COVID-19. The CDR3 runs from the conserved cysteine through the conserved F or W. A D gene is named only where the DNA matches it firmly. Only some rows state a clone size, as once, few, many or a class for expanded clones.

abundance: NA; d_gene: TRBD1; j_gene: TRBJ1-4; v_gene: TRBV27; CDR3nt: TGTGCCAGCAGTTTATCGCCCGGGACAGGGGGTGAAAAACTGTTTTTT; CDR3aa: CASSLSPGTGGEKLFF
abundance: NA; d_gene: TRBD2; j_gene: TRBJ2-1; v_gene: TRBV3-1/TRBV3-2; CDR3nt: TGTGCCAGCAGCCAAAACGCCAATCTAGCGGGGAATAGGAATGAGCAGTTCTTC; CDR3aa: CASSQNANLAGNRNEQFF
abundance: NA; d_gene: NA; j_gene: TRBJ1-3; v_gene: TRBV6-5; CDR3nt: TGTGCCAGCAGTCGACAGGCCAACTCTGGAAACACCATATATTTT; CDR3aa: CASSRQANSGNTIYF
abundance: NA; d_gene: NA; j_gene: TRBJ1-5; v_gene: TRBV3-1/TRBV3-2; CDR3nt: TGTGCCAGCAGCCAAGGACAGCCCCAGCCGCCCCAGCATTTT; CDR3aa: CASSQGQPQPPQHF
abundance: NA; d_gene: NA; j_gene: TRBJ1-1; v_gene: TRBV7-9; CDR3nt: TGTGCCAGCAGCTTAAGGGGCACTGAAGCTTTCTTT; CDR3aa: CASSLRGTEAFF
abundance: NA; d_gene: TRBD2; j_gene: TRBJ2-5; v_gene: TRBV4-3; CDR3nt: TGCGCCAGCAGCCAAGAGACTAGCAGGCAAGAGACCCAGTACTTC; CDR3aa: CASSQETSRQETQYF
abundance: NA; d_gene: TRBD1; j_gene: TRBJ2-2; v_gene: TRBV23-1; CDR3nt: TGCGCCAGCAGTCAATCGGTAACCGGGACAGGGGCCACCGGGGAGCTGTTTTTT; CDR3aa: CASSQSVTGTGATGELFF
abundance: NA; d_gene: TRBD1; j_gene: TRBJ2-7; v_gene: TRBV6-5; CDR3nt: TGTGCCAGCAGAGGGACAGGGGGCCCCTACGAGCAGTACTTC; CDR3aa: CASRGTGGPYEQYF
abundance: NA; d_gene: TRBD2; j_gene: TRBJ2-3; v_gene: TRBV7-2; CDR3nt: TGTGCCAGCAGTCTGGGGCTAGCGGGAAGCACAGATACGCAGTATTTT; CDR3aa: CASSLGLAGSTDTQYF
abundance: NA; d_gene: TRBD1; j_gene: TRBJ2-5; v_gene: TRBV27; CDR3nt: TGTGCCAGCAGTGGGGACAGGGGAATATTCGAGACCCAGTACTTC; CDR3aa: CASSGDRGIFETQYF
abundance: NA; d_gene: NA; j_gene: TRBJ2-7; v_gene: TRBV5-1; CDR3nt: TGCGCCAGCTCCGACAGCTACGAGCAGTACTTC; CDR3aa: CASSDSYEQYF
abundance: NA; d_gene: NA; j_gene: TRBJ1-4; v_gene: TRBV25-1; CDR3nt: TGTGCCAGCAGTGAAGGACAGTCCATTAATGAAAAACTGTTTTTT; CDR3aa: CASSEGQSINEKLFF
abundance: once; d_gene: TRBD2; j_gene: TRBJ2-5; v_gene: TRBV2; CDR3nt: TGTGCCAGTCGGCGGGGGGAACAAGAGACCCAGTACTTC; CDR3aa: CASRRGEQETQYF
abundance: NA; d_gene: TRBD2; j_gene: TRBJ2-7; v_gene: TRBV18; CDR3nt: TGTGCCAGCTCACCCCCGGGACTAGCGGGGAACTACGAGCAGTACTTC; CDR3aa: CASSPPGLAGNYEQYF
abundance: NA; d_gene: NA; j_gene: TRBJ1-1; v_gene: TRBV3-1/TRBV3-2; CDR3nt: TGTGCCAGCAGCCAGGCGACTTTCGGGGGACGGGCTTTCTTT; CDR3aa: CASSQATFGGRAFF
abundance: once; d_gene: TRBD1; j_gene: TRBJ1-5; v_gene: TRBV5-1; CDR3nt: TGCGCCAGCAGCCAGACAGGGTCCCCAAGCAATCAGCCCCAGCATTTT; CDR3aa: CASSQTGSPSNQPQHF
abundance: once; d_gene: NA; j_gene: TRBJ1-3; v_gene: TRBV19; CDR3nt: TGTGCCAGTACCCTGTCCTTCTCTGGAAACACCATATATTTT; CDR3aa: CASTLSFSGNTIYF
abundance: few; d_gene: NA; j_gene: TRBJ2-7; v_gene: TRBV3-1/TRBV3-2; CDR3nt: TGTGCCAGCAGCCAATATATAGGAGACTACGAGCAGTACTTC; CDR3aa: CASSQYIGDYEQYF